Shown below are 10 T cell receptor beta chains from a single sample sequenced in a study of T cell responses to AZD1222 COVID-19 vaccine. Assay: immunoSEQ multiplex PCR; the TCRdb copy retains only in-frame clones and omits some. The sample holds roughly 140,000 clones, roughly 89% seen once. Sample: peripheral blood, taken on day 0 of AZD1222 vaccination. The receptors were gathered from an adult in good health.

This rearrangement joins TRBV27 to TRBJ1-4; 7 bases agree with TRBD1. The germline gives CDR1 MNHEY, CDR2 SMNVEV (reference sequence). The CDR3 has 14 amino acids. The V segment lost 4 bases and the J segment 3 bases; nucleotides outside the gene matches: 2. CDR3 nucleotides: TGTGCCAGCAGTTCTACAGGGGCTAATGAAAAACTGTTTTTT. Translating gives CASSSTGANEKLFF.

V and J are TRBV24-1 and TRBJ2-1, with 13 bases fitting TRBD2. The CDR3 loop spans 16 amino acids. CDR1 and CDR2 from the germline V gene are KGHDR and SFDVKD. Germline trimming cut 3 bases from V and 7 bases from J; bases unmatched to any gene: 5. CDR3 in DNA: TGTGCCACCAGTGATCCGGGACTAGCGGGATGGAATGAGCAGTTCTTC. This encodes CATSDPGLAGWNEQFF.

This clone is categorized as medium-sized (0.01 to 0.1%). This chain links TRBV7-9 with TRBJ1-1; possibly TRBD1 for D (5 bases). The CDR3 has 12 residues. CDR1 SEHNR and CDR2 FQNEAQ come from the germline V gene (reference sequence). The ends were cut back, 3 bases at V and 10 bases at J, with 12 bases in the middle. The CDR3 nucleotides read TGTGCCAGCAGCTTGGGACGCCGGGGAGCTTTCTTT. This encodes CASSLGRRGAFF.

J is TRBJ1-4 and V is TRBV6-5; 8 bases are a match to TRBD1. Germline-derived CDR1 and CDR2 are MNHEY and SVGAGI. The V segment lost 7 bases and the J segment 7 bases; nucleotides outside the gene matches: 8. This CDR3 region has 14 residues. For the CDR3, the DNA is TGTGCCAGCAACAACAGGGGGTTCGGTGAAAAACTGTTTTTT. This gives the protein CASNNRGFGEKLFF.

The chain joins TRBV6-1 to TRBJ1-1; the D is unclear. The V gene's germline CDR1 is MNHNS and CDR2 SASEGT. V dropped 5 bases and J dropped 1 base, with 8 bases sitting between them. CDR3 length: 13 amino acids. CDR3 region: CASSHTENTEAFF. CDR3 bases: TGTGCCAGCAGTCACACAGAGAACACTGAAGCTTTCTTT.

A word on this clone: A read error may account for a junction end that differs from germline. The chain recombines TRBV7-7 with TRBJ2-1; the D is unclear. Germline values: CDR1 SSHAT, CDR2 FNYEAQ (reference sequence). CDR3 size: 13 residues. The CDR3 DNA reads TGTGCTAGCAGCTTTCGCCAGGATAATGAGCAGTTCTTC. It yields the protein CASSFRQDNEQFF.

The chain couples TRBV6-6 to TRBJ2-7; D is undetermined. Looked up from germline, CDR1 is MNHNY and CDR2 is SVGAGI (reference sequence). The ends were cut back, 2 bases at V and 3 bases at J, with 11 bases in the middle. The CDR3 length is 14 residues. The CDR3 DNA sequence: TGTGCCAGCAGTTACGGGGAAAGAATCTACGAGCAGTACTTC. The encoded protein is CASSYGERIYEQYF.

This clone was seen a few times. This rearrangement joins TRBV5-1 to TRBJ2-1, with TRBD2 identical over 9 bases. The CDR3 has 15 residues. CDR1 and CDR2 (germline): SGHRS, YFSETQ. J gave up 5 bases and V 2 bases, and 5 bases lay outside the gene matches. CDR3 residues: CASSFGGRGNNEQFF. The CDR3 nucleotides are TGCGCCAGCAGCTTCGGCGGGAGGGGGAACAATGAGCAGTTCTTC.

The CDR3 loop is CASSQVSPTGYSNQPQHF. The CDR3 bases are TGCGCCAGCAGCCAAGTTTCCCCGACAGGGTATAGCAATCAGCCCCAGCATTTT. The chain couples TRBV4-1 to TRBJ1-5; TRBD1 aligns across 7 bases. The CDR3 runs 18 residues. Germline CDR1 is MGHRA and CDR2 is YSYEKL. Trimming at V came to 1 base and at J to 0 bases, leaving 9 bases not matched to a gene.

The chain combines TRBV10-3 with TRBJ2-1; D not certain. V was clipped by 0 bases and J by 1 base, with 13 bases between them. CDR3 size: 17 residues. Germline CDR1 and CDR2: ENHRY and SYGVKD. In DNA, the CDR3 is TGTGCCATCAGTGAGTCGAGGCGCGAGACGTCCTACAATGAGCAGTTCTTC. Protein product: CAISESRRETSYNEQFF.